This T cell receptor (beta chain) appears in the sequencing data of a study of cytomegalovirus exposure and HLA in healthy donors. Overall study context: Early released data had about 85 million unique TCRs, all coming from HLA-typed donors. Study results and caveats: Further analysis, carried out later, found HLA-associated TCR beta chains more clonally expanded than equally common other chains. Later analysis identified a missense DCLRE1C variant that was linked to TCR beta V- and J-gene trimming.

Regarding this clone: Its target is not known.

The CDR3 loop spans 14 amino acids. The J segment lost 6 bases and the V segment lost 0 bases, leaving 3 bases of the junction unmatched. Per the germline V gene, CDR1 is MNHEY and CDR2 is SVGAGI. In the PCR, 60 Vbeta and 13 Jbeta primers were used. Some clones are missing from TCRdb's copy, which holds only in-frame ones; the method was immunoSEQ multiplex PCR. The sample data list 130,000 or so clones. This chain connects TRBV6-5 to TRBJ1-1, with TRBD1 identical over 8 bases. The receptor was derived from a woman aged 55-75 years in good health and CMV-seronegative. The source material was PBMCs. CDR3 nucleotides: TGTGCCAGCAGTTACTCACCAGGGGGCTCTGAAGCTTTCTTT. This sequence encodes CASSYSPGGSEAFF.